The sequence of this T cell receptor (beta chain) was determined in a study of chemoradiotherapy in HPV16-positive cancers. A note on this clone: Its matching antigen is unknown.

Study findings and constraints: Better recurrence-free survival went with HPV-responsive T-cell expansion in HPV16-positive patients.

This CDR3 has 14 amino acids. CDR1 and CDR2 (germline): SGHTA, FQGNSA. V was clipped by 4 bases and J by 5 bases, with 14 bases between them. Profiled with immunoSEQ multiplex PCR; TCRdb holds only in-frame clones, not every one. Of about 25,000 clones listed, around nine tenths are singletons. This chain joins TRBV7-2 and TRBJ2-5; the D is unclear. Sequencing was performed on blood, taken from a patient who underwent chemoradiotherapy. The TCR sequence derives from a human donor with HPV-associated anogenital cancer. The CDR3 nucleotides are TGTGCCAGCAGCTCAGCCCCCTTGGGGGAGACCCAGTACTTC. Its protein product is CASSSAPLGETQYF.